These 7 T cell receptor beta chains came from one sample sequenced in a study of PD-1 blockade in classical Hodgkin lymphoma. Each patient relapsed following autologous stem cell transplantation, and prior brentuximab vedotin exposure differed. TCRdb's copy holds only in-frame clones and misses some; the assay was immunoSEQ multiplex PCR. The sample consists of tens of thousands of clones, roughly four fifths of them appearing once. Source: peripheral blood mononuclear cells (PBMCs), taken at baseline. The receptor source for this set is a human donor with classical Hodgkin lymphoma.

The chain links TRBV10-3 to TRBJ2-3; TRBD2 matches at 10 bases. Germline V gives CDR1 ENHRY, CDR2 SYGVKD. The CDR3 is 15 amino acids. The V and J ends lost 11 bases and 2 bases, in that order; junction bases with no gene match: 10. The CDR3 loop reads CASLAGALNTDTQYF. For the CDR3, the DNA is TGTGCCTCGCTAGCGGGGGCCCTGAACACAGATACGCAGTATTTT.

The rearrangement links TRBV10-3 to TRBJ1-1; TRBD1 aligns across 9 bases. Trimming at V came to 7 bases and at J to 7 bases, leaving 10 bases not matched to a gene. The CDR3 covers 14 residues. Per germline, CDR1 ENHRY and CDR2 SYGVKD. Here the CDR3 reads CAITPGQGFSEAFF. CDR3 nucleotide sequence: TGTGCCATCACCCCGGGACAGGGATTCAGTGAAGCTTTCTTT.

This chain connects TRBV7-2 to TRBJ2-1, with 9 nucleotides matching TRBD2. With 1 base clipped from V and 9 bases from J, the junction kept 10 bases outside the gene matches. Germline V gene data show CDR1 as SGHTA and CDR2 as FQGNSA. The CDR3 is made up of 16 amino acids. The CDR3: CASSLDHSAGGREQFF. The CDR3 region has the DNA TGTGCCAGCAGCTTAGACCACTCCGCGGGGGGGCGTGAGCAGTTCTTC.

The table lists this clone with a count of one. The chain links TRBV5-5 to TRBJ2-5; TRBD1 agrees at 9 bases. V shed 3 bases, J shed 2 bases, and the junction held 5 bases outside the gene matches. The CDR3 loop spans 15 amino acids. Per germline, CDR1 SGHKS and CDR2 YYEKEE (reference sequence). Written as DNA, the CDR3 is TGTGCCAGCAGCTACCGGGACAGGGATCAAGAGACCCAGTACTTC. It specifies CASSYRDRDQETQYF.

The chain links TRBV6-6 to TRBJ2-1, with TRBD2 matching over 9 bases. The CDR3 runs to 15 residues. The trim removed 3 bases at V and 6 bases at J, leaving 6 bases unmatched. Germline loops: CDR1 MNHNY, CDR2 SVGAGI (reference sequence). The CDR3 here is CASSYFAGGRNEQFF. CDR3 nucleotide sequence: TGTGCCAGCAGTTATTTCGCGGGGGGGCGCAATGAGCAGTTCTTC.

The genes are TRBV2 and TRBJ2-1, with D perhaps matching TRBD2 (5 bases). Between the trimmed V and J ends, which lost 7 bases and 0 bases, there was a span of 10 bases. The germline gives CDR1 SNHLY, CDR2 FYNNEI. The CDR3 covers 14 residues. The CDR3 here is CASTGDSSYNEQFF. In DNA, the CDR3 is TGTGCCAGCACCGGGGATAGCTCCTACAATGAGCAGTTCTTC.

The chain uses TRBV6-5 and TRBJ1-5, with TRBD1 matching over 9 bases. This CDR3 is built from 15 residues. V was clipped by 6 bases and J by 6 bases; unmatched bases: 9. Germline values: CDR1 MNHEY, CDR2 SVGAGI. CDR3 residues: CASRSTGGRLQPQHF. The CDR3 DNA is TGTGCCAGCAGAAGTACAGGGGGCCGTCTTCAGCCCCAGCATTTT.